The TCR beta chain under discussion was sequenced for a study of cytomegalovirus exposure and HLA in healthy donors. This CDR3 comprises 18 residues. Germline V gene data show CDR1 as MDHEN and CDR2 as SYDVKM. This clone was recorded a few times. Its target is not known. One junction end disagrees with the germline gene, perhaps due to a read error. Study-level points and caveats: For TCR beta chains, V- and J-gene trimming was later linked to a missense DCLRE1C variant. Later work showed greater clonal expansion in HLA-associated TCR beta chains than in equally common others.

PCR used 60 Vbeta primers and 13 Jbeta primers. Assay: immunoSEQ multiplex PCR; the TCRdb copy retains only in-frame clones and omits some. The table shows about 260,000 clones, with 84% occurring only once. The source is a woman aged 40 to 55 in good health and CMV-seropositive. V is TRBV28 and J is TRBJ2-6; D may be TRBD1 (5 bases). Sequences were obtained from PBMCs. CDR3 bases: TGTGCCAGCAGTCCCCGGAGACCGGTGGGATCTGGGGCCAACGGCCTGACTTTC. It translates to CASSPRRPVGSGANGLTF.